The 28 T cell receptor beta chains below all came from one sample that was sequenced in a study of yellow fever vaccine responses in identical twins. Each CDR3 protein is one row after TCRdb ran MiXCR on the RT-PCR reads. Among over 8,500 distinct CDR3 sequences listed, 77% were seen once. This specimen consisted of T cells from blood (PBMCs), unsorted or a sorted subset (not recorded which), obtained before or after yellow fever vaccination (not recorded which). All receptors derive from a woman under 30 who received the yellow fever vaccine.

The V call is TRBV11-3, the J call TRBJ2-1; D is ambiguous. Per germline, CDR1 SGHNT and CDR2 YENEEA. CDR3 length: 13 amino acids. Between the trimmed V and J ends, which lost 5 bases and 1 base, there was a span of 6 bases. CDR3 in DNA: TGTGCCAGCAGCCAGGCGTCCTACAATGAGCAGTTCTTC. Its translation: CASSQASYNEQFF.

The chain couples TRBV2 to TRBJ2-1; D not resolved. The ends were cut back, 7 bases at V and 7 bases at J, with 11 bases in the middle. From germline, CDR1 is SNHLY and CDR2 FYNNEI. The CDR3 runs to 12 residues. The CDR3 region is CASNQGGNEQFF. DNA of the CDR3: TGTGCCAGCAACCAAGGCGGTAATGAGCAGTTCTTC.

The CDR3 loop is CASSQDVQGAWLGGYTF. CDR3 nucleotides: TGCGCCAGCAGCCAAGATGTTCAGGGGGCGTGGTTGGGAGGCTACACCTTC. The rearrangement uses TRBV4-1 and TRBJ1-2; TRBD1 matches at 8 bases. Germline trimming cut 0 bases from V and 8 bases from J; bases unmatched to any gene: 14. Germline CDR1 reads MGHRA; CDR2 reads YSYEKL. The CDR3 runs to 17 residues.

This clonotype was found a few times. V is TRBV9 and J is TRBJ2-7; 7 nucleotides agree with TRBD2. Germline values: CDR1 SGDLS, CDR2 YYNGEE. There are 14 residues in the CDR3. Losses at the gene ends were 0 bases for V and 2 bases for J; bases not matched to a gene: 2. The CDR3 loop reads CASSVGGSPYEQYF. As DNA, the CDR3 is TGTGCCAGCAGCGTAGGCGGGAGCCCCTACGAGCAGTACTTC.

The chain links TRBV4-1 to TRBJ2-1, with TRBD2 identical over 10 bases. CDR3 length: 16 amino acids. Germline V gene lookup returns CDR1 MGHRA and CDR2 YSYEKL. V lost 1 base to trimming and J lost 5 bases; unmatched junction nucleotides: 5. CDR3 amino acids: CASSQGTSGENNEQFF. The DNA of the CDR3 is TGCGCCAGCAGCCAAGGGACTAGCGGAGAAAACAATGAGCAGTTCTTC.

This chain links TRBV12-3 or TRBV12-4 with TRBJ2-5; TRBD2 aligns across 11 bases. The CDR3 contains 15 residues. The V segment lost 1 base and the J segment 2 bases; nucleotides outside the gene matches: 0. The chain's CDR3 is CASSLGTSGQETQYF. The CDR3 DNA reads TGTGCCAGCAGTTTAGGGACTAGCGGGCAAGAGACCCAGTACTTC.

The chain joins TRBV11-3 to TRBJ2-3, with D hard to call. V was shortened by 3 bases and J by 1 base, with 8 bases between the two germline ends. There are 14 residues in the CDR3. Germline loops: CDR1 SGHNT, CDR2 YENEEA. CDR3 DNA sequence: TGTGCCAGCAGCTTTGACGGCGGCACAGATACGCAGTATTTT. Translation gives CASSFDGGTDTQYF.

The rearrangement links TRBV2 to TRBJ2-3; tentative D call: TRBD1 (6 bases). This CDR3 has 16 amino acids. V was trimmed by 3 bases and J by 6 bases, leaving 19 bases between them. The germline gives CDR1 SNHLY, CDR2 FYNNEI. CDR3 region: CASSDHRVSTRDTQYF. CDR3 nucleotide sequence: TGTGCCAGCAGTGATCACAGGGTTTCTACCCGGGATACGCAGTATTTT.

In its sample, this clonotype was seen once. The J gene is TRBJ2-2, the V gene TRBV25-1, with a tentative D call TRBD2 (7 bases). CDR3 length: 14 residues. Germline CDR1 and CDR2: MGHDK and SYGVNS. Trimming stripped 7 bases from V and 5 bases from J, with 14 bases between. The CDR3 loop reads CASTQQGGTGELFF. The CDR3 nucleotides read TGTGCCAGCACCCAACAGGGAGGGACCGGGGAGCTGTTTTTT.

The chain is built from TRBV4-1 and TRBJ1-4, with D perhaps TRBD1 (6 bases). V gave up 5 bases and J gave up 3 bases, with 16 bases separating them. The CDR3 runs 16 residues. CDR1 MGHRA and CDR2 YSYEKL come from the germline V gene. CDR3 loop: CASSTRTAGANEKLFF. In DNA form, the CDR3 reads TGCGCCAGCAGCACCCGGACAGCGGGGGCTAATGAAAAACTGTTTTTT.

The chain's CDR3 is CSVNSGQGYEQYF. CDR3 coding DNA: TGCAGCGTTAATTCGGGACAGGGCTACGAGCAGTACTTC. The chain couples TRBV29-1 to TRBJ2-7, with TRBD1 identical over 9 bases. From germline, CDR1 is SQVTM and CDR2 ANQGSEA. V was pared by 5 bases and J by 3 bases, with 5 bases of the junction left unmatched. CDR3 length equals 13 residues.

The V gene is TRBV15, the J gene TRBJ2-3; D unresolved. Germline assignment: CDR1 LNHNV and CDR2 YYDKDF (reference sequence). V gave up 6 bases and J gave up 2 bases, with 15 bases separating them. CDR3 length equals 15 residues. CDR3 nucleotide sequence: TGTGCCACCAGTGATTTGGGCTACTACACAGATACGCAGTATTTT. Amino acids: CATSDLGYYTDTQYF.

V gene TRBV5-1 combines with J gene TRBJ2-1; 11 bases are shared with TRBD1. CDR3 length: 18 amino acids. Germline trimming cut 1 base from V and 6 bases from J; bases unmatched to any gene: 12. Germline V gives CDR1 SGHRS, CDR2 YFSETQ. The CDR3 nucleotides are TGCGCCAGCAGCTTGAGCTACGCGGACAGGGGGCTCGGCAATGAGCAGTTCTTC. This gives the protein CASSLSYADRGLGNEQFF.

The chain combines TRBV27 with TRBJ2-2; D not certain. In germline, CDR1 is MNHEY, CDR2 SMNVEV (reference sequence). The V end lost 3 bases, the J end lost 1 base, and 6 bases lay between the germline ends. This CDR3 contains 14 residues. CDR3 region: CASSFERNTGELFF. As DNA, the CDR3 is TGTGCCAGCAGTTTTGAAAGGAACACCGGGGAGCTGTTTTTT.

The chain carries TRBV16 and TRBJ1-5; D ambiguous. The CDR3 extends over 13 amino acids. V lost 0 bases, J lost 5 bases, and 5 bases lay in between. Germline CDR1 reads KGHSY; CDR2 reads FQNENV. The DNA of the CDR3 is TGTGCCAGCAGCCAATCCACTGATCAGCCCCAGCATTTT. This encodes CASSQSTDQPQHF.

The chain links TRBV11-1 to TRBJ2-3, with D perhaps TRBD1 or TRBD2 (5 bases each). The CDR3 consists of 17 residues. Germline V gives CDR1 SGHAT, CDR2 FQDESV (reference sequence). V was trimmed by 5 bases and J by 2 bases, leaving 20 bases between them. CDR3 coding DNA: TGTGCCAGCAGCCAAACCCCGGGACCGTTCTACACAGATACGCAGTATTTT. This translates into CASSQTPGPFYTDTQYF.

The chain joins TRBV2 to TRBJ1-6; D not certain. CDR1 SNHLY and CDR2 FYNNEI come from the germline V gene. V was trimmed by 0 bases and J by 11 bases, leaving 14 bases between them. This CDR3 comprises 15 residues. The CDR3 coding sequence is TGTGCCAGCAGTGAAGCGCTGTGGTCCGGTCCACCCCTCCACTTT. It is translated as CASSEALWSGPPLHF.

The CDR3 nucleotides read TGTGCCAGCAACCCGACCGGGACTAGCGGGAAGGGGAATGAGCAGTTCTTC. Residues: CASNPTGTSGKGNEQFF. This chain uses TRBV28 with TRBJ2-1; 13 nucleotides line up with TRBD2. Germline trimming cut 7 bases from V and 7 bases from J; bases unmatched to any gene: 13. Per the germline V gene, CDR1 is MDHEN and CDR2 is SYDVKM. CDR3 length: 17 amino acids.

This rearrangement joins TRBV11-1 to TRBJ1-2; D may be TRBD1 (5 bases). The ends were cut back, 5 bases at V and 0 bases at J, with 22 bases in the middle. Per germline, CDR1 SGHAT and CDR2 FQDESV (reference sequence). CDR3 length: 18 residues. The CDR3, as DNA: TGTGCCAGCAGCAGCACCGCGGCCGGGGACCAGGCTAACTATGGCTACACCTTC. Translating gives CASSSTAAGDQANYGYTF.

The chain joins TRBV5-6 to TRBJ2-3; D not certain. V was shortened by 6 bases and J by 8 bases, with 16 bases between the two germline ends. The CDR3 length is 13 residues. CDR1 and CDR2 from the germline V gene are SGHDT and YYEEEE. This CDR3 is CASIIYPEVTQYF. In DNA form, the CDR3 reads TGTGCCAGCATCATTTACCCGGAAGTTACGCAGTATTTT.

The CDR3 DNA follows: TGCGCCAGCAGTGAGTCCAGGGTTACAGATACGCAGTATTTT. Translation gives CASSESRVTDTQYF. The chain combines TRBV10-1 with TRBJ2-3, with a weak D call TRBD1 (5 bases). Germline loops: CDR1 WNHNN, CDR2 SYGVQD (reference sequence). Trimming shortened V by 0 bases and J by 3 bases, and 7 bases separated the two germline ends. The CDR3 is 14 residues long.

The DNA of the CDR3 is TGTGCCAGCAGTGATAGACGGACTAGCGGGTTAAATGAGCAGTTCTTC. Translation: CASSDRRTSGLNEQFF. The chain joins TRBV25-1 to TRBJ2-1, with TRBD2 identical over 11 bases. The germline gives CDR1 MGHDK, CDR2 SYGVNS. V lost 3 bases and J lost 7; bases outside the gene matches: 8. The CDR3 consists of 16 residues. Based on the CDR3 plus reference TRBV25-1 and TRBJ2-1, the full variable domain is EADIYQTPRYLVIGTGKKITLECSQTMGHDKMYWYQQDPGMELHLIHYSYGVNSTEKGDLSSESTVSRIRTEHFPLTLESARPSHTSQYLCASSDRRTSGLNEQFFGPGTRLTVL.

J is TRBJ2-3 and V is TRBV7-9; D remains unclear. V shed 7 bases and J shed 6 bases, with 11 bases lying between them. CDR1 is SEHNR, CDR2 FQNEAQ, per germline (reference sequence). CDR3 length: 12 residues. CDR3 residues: CASTLEQDTQYF. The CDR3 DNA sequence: TGTGCCAGCACCTTGGAGCAGGATACGCAGTATTTT.

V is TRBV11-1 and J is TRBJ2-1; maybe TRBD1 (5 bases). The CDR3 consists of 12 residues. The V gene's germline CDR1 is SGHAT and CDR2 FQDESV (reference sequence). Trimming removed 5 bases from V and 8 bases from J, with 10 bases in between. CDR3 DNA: TGTGCCAGCAGCGTTCTAGGGGATGAGCAGTTCTTC. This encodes CASSVLGDEQFF.

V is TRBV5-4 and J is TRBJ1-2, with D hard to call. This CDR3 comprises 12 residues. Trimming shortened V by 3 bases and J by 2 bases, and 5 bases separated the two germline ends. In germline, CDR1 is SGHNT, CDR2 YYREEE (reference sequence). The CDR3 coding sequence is TGTGCCAGCAGCTCCGGGAACTATGGCTACACCTTC. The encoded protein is CASSSGNYGYTF. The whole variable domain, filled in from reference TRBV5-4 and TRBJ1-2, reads ETGVTQSPTHLIKTRGQQVTLRCSSQSGHNTVSWYQQALGQGPQFIFQYYREEENGRGNFPPRFSGLQFPNYSSELNVNALELDDSALYLCASSSGNYGYTFGSGTRLTVV.

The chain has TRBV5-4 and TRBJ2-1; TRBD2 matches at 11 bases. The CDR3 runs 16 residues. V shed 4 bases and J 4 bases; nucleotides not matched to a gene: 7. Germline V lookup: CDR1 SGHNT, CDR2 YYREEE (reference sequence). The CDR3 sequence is CASSPDTSGGYNEQFF. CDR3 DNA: TGTGCCAGCAGCCCAGATACTAGCGGGGGTTACAATGAGCAGTTCTTC.

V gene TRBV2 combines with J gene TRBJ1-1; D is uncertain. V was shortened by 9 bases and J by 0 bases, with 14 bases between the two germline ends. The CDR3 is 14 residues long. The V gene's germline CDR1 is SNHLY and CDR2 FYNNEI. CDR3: CARDSTIMNTEAFF. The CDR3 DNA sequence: TGTGCCAGAGACTCGACTATCATGAACACTGAAGCTTTCTTT.

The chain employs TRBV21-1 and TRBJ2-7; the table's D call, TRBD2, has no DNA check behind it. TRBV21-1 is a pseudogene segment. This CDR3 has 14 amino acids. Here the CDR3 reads CASSKGGISYEQYF. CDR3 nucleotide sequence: TGTGCCAGCAGCAAAGGCGGGATATCCTACGAGCAGTACTTC.